This T cell receptor beta chain was observed in a study of T cell responses to AZD1222 COVID-19 vaccine. General study results and limits: Donors skewed white British and female; clonal diversity was possibly underestimated.

This CDR3 spans 13 amino acids. J gave up 10 bases and V 5 bases, and 8 bases lay outside the gene matches. About this clone: Its matching antigen is unknown.

TCRdb keeps only in-frame clones here, not all; method: immunoSEQ multiplex PCR. The sample lists roughly 140,000 clones, about nine tenths occurring once. The sample here was peripheral blood, taken on day 0 of AZD1222 vaccination. The sequence was obtained from an adult in good health. The chain joins TRBV12-3 or TRBV12-4 to TRBJ1-1; 9 bases are shared with TRBD1. The CDR3 region is CASSLPGQGRAFF. As DNA, the CDR3 is TGTGCCAGCAGTCTCCCGGGACAGGGACGAGCTTTCTTT.